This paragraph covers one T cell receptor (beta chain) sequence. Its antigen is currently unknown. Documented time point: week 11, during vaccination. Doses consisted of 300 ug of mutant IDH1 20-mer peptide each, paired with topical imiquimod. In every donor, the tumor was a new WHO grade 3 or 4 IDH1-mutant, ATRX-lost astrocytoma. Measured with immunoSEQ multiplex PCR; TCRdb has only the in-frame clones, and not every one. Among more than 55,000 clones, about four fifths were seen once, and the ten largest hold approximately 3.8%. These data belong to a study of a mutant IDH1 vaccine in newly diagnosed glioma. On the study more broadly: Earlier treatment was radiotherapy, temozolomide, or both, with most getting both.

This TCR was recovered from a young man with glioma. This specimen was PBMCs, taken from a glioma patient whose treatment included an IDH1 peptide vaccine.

CDR3 loop: CASTETGELFF. The CDR3 DNA reads TGTGCCAGCACAGAGACCGGGGAGCTGTTTTTT. This rearrangement joins TRBV2 to TRBJ2-2; D is undetermined. The V gene's germline CDR1 is SNHLY and CDR2 FYNNEI. Trimming shortened V by 7 bases and J by 5 bases, and 5 bases separated the two germline ends. The CDR3 has 11 amino acids.